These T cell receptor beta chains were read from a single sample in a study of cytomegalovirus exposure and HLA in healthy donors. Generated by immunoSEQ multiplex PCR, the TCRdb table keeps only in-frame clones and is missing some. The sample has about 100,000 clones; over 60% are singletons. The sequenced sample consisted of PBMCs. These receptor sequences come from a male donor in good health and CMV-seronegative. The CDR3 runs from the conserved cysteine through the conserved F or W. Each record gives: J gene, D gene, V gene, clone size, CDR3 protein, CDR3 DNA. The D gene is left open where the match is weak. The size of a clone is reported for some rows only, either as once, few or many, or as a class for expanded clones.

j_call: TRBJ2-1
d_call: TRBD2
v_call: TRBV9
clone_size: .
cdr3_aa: CASSPRSGTSGQNEQFF
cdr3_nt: TGTGCCAGCAGCCCCCGAAGTGGGACTAGCGGTCAGAATGAGCAGTTCTTC

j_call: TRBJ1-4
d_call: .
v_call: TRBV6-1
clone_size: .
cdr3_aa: CASSGARKATNEKLFF
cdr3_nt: TGTGCCAGCAGTGGGGCACGAAAGGCAACTAATGAAAAACTGTTTTTT

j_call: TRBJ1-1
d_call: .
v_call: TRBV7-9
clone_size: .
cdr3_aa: CASSSGQLEAFF
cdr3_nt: TGTGCCAGCAGCTCAGGACAGCTAGAAGCTTTCTTT

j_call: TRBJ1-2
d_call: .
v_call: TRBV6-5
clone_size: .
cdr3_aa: CASSYRDRNYGYTF
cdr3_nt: TGTGCCAGCAGTTACCGAGACAGGAACTATGGCTACACCTTC

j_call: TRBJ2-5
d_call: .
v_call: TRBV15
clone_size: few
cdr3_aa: CATSGVLQSRGETQYF
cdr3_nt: TGTGCCACCAGCGGAGTTCTGCAGTCACGAGGGGAGACCCAGTACTTC

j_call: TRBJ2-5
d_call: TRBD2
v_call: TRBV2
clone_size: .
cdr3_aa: CASSPTSPIETQYF
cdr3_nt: TGTGCCAGCAGTCCGACTAGCCCCATTGAGACCCAGTACTTC

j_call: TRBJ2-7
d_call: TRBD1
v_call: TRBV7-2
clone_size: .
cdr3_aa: CASSSRPGQTYEQYF
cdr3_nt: TGTGCCAGCAGCTCCCGGCCGGGACAGACCTACGAGCAGTACTTC

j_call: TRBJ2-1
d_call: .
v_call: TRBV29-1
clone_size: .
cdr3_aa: CSVKKAGGNEQFF
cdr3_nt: TGCAGCGTTAAGAAGGCAGGGGGGAATGAGCAGTTCTTC

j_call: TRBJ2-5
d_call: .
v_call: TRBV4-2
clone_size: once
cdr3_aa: CASSLLRGPQETQYF
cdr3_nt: TGTGCCAGCAGCCTACTTAGAGGCCCCCAAGAGACCCAGTACTTC

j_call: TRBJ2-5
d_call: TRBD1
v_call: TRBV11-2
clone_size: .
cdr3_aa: CASSSWGQAWETQYF
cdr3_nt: TGTGCCAGCAGCTCTTGGGGACAGGCGTGGGAGACCCAGTACTTC

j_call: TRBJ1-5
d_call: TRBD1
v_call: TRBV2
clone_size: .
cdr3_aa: CASRLGQANQPQHF
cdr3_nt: TGTGCCAGCAGACTGGGACAGGCCAATCAGCCCCAGCATTTT

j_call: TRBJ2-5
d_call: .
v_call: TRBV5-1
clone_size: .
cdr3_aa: CASSFSGRQETQYF
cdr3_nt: TGCGCCAGCAGCTTCAGCGGGCGCCAAGAGACCCAGTACTTC

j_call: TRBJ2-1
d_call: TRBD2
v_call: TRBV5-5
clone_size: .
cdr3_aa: CASSLGLVLGNEQFF
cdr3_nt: TGTGCCAGCAGCCTGGGACTAGTATTAGGAAATGAGCAGTTCTTC

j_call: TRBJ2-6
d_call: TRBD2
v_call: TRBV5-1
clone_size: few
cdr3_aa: CASSARLAGVPGANVLTF
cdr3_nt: TGCGCCAGCAGCGCCAGACTAGCGGGAGTTCCTGGGGCCAACGTCCTGACTTTC

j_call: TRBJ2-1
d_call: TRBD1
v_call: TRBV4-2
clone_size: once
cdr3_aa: CASSQQPGGPEESYNEQFF
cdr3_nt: TGTGCCAGCAGCCAACAACCAGGGGGCCCAGAAGAATCCTACAATGAGCAGTTCTTC

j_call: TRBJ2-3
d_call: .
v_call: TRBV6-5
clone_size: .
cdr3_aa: CASSLRYSDTQYF
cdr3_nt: TGTGCCAGCAGTTTGAGATACTCAGATACGCAGTATTTT

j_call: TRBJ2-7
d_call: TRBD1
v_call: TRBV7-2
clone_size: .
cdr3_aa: CASSRDSGPYEQYF
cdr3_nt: TGTGCCAGCAGCCGGGACAGTGGACCCTACGAGCAGTACTTC